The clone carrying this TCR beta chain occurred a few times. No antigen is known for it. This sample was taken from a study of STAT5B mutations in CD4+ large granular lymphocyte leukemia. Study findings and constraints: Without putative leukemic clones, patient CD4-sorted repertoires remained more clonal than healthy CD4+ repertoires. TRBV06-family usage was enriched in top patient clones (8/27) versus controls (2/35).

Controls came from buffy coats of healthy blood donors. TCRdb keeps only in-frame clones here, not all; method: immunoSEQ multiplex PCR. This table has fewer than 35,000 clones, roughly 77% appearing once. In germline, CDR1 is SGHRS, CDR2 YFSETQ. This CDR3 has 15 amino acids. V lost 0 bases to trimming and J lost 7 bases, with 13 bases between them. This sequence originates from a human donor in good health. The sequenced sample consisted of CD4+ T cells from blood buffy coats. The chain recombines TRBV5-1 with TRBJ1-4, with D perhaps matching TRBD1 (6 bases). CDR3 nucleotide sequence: TGCGCCAGCAGCTTGGTTTCAGGGGTGGGTGAAAAACTGTTTTTT. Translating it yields CASSLVSGVGEKLFF.